Following are 14 T cell receptor beta chains from one sample sequenced in a study of early T cells in non-severe SARS-CoV-2 infection (dated by TCRdb to 2020 to 2023). The library was generated by 5' RACE. The data were produced on a NextSeq 500. TCRdb ran its own pipeline on the public reads, namely fastp trimming at Q25 and MiXCR clone calling, and kept in-frame beta chains. Merged by CDR3 protein, the rows form single entries marked with the most common genes and DNA. The sample has around 40,000 distinct CDR3 sequences on record, under 7% of them singletons. The top ten hold around 23% of the sample. The sequencing used whole blood, collected at baseline. Every receptor here comes from an adult who was a healthcare worker with PCR-confirmed SARS-CoV-2 infection or an uninfected control (not recorded which).

This clonotype was detected many times. This chain joins TRBV21-1 and TRBJ2-1; whether TRBD2, the table's D call, matches the DNA was not checked. TRBV21-1 is shown as a pseudogene. CDR3 size: 16 residues. The CDR3 sequence is CASISKMGLAGTEQFF. The CDR3 DNA sequence: TGTGCCAGCATCTCAAAGATGGGACTAGCGGGAACTGAGCAGTTCTTC.

This sequence joins TRBV19 and TRBJ2-2; TRBD2 aligns across 7 bases. Looked up from germline, CDR1 is LNHDA and CDR2 is SQIVND (reference sequence). Trimming removed 1 base from V and 1 base from J; junction bases left unmatched: 9. The CDR3 has 18 residues. The CDR3 nucleotides read TGTGCCAGTAGTATAGTACTGGCTAGCGGAGTGAACACCGGGGAGCTGTTTTTT. Amino acid sequence: CASSIVLASGVNTGELFF.

In its sample, this clonotype was seen a few times. CDR3 nucleotides: TGTGCCAGCAGCTTTGTGAACACTGAAGCTTTCTTT. Translated, it gives CASSFVNTEAFF. The chain uses TRBV7-9 and TRBJ1-1; D call uncertain. Trimming removed 3 bases from V and 0 bases from J, with 2 bases in between. This CDR3 comprises 12 residues. CDR1 is SEHNR and CDR2 is FQNEAQ in the germline V gene (reference sequence).

In this sample, this clonotype turned up many times. The J gene is TRBJ1-1, the V gene TRBV29-1; D perhaps matches TRBD1 (5 bases). The germline CDR1 and CDR2 sequences are SQVTM and ANQGSEA. V was cut by 4 bases and J by 2 bases, with 17 bases left in between. CDR3 size: 15 residues. The CDR3 sequence is CSVAPAGRINTEAFF. CDR3 in DNA: TGCAGCGTTGCCCCCGCAGGGAGGATAAACACTGAAGCTTTCTTT.

This clonotype was counted a few times. The rearrangement links TRBV7-9 to TRBJ1-5, with a weak D call TRBD1 (5 bases). V lost 8 bases to trimming and J lost 2 bases, with 10 bases between them. Germline lookup yields CDR1 SEHNR and CDR2 FQNEAQ (reference sequence). The CDR3 contains 13 residues. CDR3 nucleotide sequence: TGTGCCAGCGCCAGGGAAGGCAATCAGCCCCAGCATTTT. This translates into CASAREGNQPQHF.

The chain joins TRBV12-3 or TRBV12-4 to TRBJ2-3; 7 nucleotides agree with TRBD1. V gave up 6 bases and J gave up 2 bases; unmatched junction bases: 11. The CDR3 is 16 amino acids. CDR3 loop: CASSSRTGFDTDTQYF. The CDR3 nucleotides read TGTGCCAGCAGCTCCAGGACAGGTTTCGACACAGATACGCAGTATTTT.

This clonotype occurred many times. In DNA form, the CDR3 reads TGTGCCAGCAGCCTTCGCCTCGACAGGGGTCACGAGCAGTACTTC. Residues: CASSLRLDRGHEQYF. The genes are TRBV11-2 and TRBJ2-7, with 8 bases identical to TRBD1. The CDR3 length is 15 residues. Germline assignment: CDR1 SGHAT and CDR2 FQNNGV. Trimming took 5 bases from V and 5 from J; bases not matched to a gene: 11.

This clonotype came up a few times. The V and J genes are TRBV7-6 and TRBJ2-2; TRBD2 agrees at 10 bases. CDR3 length equals 16 residues. Germline-derived CDR1 and CDR2 are SGHVS and FNYEAQ. Trimming removed 5 bases from V and 7 bases from J; junction bases left unmatched: 10. The CDR3 region has the DNA TGTGCCAGCAGCATTGCTAGCGGGAGTTTTGGCGGGGAGCTGTTTTTT. Its protein is CASSIASGSFGGELFF.

The rearrangement joins TRBV7-6 to TRBJ1-6, with D uncertain. The germline V gene has CDR1 SGHVS and CDR2 FNYEAQ. Trimming removed 5 bases from V and 0 bases from J, with 11 bases in between. The CDR3 loop spans 16 amino acids. CDR3 loop: CASSPTAGSYNSPLHF. In DNA, the CDR3 is TGTGCCAGCAGCCCTACAGCGGGCTCCTATAATTCACCCCTCCACTTT. The whole variable domain, remainder taken from reference TRBV7-6 and TRBJ1-6, is GAGVSQSPRYKVTKRGQDVALRCDPISGHVSLYWYRQALGQGPEFLTYFNYEAQQDKSGLPNDRFSAERPEGSISTLTIQRTEQRDSAMYRCASSPTAGSYNSPLHFGNGTRLTVT.

This clonotype occurred many times. The chain joins TRBV10-3 to TRBJ1-5; D remains unclear. V was shortened by 5 bases and J by 4 bases, with 9 bases between the two germline ends. Germline values: CDR1 ENHRY, CDR2 SYGVKD. CDR3 length: 13 residues. CDR3 DNA sequence: TGTGCCATCAGTTACAGCGAAAATCAGCCCCAGCATTTT. Encoded protein: CAISYSENQPQHF.

This clonotype turned up a few times. J is TRBJ1-1 and V is TRBV5-1, with a possible D match to TRBD1 (5 bases). The CDR3 extends over 16 amino acids. With 4 bases removed from V and 0 bases from J, the gap between germline ends came to 16 bases. The germline V gene has CDR1 SGHRS and CDR2 YFSETQ. DNA of the CDR3: TGCGCCAGCAGCCCATACGTGGGACGGTTGAACACTGAAGCTTTCTTT. The encoded protein is CASSPYVGRLNTEAFF.

The chain is built from TRBV12-3 or TRBV12-4 and TRBJ2-3; D remains unclear. V dropped 3 bases and J dropped 2 bases, with 6 bases sitting between them. The CDR3 has 13 residues. In nucleotides, the CDR3 is TGTGCCAGCAGTTTTACGGACACAGATACGCAGTATTTT. Translated: CASSFTDTDTQYF.

The chain is built from TRBV5-1 and TRBJ2-3, with 11 bases lining up with TRBD1. Looked up from germline, CDR1 is SGHRS and CDR2 is YFSETQ. The V and J ends lost 2 bases and 0 bases, in that order; junction bases with no gene match: 5. This CDR3 spans 17 amino acids. This CDR3 reads CASSFWTGGASTDTQYF. CDR3 DNA: TGCGCCAGCAGCTTCTGGACAGGGGGCGCGAGCACAGATACGCAGTATTTT.

V is TRBV28 and J is TRBJ1-4, with TRBD1 identical over 8 bases. The germline CDR1 and CDR2 sequences are MDHEN and SYDVKM. The trim removed 4 bases at V and 8 bases at J, leaving 9 bases unmatched. The CDR3 is 15 amino acids. DNA of the CDR3: TGTGCCAGCAGTTCTGGACAGGGAGGGCAAGAAAAACTGTTTTTT. It specifies CASSSGQGGQEKLFF.